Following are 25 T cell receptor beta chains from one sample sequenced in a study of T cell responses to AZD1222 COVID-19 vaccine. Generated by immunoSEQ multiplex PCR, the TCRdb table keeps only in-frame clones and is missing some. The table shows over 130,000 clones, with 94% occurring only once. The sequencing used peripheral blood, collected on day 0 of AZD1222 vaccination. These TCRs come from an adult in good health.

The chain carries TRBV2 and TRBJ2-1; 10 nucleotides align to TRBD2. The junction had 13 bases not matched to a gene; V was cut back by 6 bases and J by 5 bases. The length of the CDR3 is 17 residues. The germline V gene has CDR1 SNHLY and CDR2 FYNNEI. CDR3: CASSPPRLAGRNNEQFF. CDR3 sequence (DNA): TGTGCCAGCAGCCCACCAAGACTAGCGGGTAGAAACAATGAGCAGTTCTTC. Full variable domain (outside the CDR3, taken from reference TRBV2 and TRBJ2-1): EPEVTQTPSHQVTQMGQEVILRCVPISNHLYFYWYRQILGQKVEFLVSFYNNEISEKSEIFDDQFSVERPDGSNFTLKIRSTKLEDSAMYFCASSPPRLAGRNNEQFFGPGTRLTVL.

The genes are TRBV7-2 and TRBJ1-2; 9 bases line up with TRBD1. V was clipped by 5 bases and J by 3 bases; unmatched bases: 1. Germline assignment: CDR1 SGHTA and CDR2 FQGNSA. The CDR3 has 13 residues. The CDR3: CASSRDRDYGYTF. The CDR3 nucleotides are TGTGCCAGCAGCCGGGACAGGGACTATGGCTACACCTTC.

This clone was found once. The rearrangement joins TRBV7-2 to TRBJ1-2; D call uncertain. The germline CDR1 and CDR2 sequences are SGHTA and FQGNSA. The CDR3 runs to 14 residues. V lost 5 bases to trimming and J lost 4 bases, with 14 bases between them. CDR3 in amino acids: CASSPQALLYGYTF. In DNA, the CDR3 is TGTGCCAGCAGCCCCCAGGCCCTTCTCTATGGCTACACCTTC.

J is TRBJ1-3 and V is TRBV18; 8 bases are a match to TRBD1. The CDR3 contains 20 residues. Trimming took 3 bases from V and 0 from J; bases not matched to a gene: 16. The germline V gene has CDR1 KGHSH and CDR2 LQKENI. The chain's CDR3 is CASSPLSGTGPMDSGNTIYF. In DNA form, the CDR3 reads TGTGCCAGCTCACCCCTCTCCGGGACAGGCCCAATGGACTCTGGAAACACCATATATTTT.

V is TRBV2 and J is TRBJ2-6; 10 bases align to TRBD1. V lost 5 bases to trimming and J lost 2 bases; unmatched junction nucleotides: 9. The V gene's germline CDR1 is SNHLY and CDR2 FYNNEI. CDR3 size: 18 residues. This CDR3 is CASSPDRGRRPGANVLTF. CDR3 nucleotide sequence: TGTGCCAGCAGTCCAGACAGGGGGCGTCGGCCTGGGGCCAACGTCCTGACTTTC.

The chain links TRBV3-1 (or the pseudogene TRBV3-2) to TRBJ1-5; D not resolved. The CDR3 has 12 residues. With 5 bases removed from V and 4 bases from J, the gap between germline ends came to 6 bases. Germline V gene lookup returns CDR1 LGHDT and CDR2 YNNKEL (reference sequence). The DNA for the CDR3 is TGTGCCAGCAGCTTTACAAATCAGCCCCAGCATTTT. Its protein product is CASSFTNQPQHF.

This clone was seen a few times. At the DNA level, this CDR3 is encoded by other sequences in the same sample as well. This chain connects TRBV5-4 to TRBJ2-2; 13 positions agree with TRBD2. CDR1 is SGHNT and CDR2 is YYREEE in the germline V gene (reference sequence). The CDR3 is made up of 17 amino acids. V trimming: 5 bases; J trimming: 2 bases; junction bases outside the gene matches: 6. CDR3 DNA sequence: TGTGCCAGCAGGTCCCGACTAGCGGGGGGCAACACCGGGGAGCTGTTTTTT. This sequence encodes CASRSRLAGGNTGELFF.

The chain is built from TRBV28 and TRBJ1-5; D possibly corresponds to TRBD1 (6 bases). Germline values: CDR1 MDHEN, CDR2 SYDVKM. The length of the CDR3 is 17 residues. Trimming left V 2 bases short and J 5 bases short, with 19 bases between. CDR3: CASSLIGQLTQDQPQHF. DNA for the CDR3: TGTGCCAGCAGTTTAATTGGACAGCTTACCCAGGATCAGCCCCAGCATTTT.

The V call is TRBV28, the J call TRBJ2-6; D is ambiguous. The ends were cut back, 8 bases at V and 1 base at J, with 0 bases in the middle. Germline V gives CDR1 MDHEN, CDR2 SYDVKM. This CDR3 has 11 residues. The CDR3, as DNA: TGTGCCAGCTCTGGGGCCAACGTCCTGACTTTC. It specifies CASSGANVLTF. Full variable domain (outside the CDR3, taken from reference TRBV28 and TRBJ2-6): DVKVTQSSRYLVKRTGEKVFLECVQDMDHENMFWYRQDPGLGLRLIYFSYDVKMKEKGDIPEGYSVSREKKERFSLILESASTNQTSMYLCASSGANVLTFGAGSRLTVL.

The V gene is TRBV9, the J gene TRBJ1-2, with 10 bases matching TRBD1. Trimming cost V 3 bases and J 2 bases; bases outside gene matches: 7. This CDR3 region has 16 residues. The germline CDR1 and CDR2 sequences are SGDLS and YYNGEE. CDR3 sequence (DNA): TGTGCCAGCAGCGAGGGGGGGACAGGGGACAACTATGGCTACACCTTC. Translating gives CASSEGGTGDNYGYTF.

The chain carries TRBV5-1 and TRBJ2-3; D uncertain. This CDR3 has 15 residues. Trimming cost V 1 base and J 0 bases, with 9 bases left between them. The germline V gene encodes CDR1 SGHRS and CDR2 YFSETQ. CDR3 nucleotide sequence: TGCGCCAGCAGCTTGCTCACACCTAGCACAGATACGCAGTATTTT. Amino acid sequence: CASSLLTPSTDTQYF.

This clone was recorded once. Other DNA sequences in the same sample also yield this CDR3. In DNA form, the CDR3 reads TGTGCCAGCAGCACCACAGATACGCAGTATTTT. Amino acids: CASSTTDTQYF. The chain is built from TRBV27 and TRBJ2-3; D is unresolved. Trimming left V 6 bases short and J 2 bases short, with 3 bases between. The CDR3 totals 11 residues. The germline CDR1 and CDR2 sequences are MNHEY and SMNVEV (reference sequence).

Here the CDR3 reads CASSWGADLYGYTF. The DNA for the CDR3 is TGCGCCAGCAGCTGGGGAGCAGACTTGTATGGCTACACCTTC. The rearrangement joins TRBV5-1 to TRBJ1-2, with D hard to call. The V gene's germline CDR1 is SGHRS and CDR2 YFSETQ. The CDR3 spans 14 residues. V dropped 3 bases and J dropped 5 bases, with 14 bases sitting between them. Supplemented by reference TRBV5-1 and TRBJ1-2, the full variable domain reads KAGVTQTPRYLIKTRGQQVTLSCSPISGHRSVSWYQQTPGQGLQFLFEYFSETQRNKGNFPGRFSGRQFSNSRSEMNVSTLELGDSALYLCASSWGADLYGYTFGSGTRLTVV.

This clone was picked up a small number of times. This CDR3 is CASSPTGTSGYNEQFF. The CDR3, as DNA: TGTGCCAGCAGCCCAACCGGGACTAGCGGCTACAATGAGCAGTTCTTC. The chain uses TRBV9 and TRBJ2-1; 11 bases agree with TRBD2. The V segment lost 4 bases and the J segment 3 bases; nucleotides outside the gene matches: 6. This CDR3 spans 16 amino acids. Germline V gene lookup returns CDR1 SGDLS and CDR2 YYNGEE.

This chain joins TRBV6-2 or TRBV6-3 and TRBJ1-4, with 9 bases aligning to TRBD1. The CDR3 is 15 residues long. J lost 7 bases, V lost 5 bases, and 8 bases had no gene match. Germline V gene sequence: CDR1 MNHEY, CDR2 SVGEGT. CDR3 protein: CASSGRTGVGEKLFF. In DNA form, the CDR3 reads TGTGCCAGCAGTGGGCGGACAGGGGTCGGTGAAAAACTGTTTTTT.

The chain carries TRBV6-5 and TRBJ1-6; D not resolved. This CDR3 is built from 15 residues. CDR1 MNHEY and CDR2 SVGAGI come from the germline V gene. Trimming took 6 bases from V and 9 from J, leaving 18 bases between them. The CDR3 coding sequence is TGTGCCAGCAGCCCGACCGGAGTGTGGGGTTCACCCCTCCACTTT. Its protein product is CASSPTGVWGSPLHF.

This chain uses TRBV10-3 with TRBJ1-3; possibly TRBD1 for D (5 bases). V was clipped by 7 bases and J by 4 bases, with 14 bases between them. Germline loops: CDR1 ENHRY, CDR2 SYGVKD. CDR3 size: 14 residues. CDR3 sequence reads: CAITAGAGGNTIYF. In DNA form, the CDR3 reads TGTGCCATCACCGCCGGGGCCGGGGGAAACACCATATATTTT.

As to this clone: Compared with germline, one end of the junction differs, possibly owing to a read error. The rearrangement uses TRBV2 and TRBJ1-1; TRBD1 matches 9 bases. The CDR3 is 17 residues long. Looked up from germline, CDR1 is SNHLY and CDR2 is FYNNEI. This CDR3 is CASTRDRASFGGTEAFF. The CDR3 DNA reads TGTGCTAGCACCAGGGACAGGGCATCTTTCGGAGGCACTGAAGCTTTCTTT.

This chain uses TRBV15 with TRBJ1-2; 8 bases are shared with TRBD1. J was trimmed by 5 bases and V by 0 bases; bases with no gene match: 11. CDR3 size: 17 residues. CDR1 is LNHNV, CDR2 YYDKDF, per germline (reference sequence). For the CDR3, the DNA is TGTGCCACCAGCAGAGATGAGGGCAGGGGGCAGGTGTATGGCTACACCTTC. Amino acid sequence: CATSRDEGRGQVYGYTF.

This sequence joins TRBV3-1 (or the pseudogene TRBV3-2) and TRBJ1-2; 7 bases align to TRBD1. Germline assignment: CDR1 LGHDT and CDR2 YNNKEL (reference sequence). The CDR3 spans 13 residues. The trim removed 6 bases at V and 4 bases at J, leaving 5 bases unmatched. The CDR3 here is CASRRQGGYGYTF. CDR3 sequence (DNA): TGTGCCAGCAGACGACAGGGAGGCTATGGCTACACCTTC.

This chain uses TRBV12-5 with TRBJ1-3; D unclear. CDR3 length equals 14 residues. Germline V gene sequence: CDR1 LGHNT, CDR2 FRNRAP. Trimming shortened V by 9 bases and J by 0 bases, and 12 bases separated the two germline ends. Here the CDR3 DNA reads TGTGCTAGCAGCTATCAGAGCTCTGGAAACACCATATATTTT. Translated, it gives CASSYQSSGNTIYF. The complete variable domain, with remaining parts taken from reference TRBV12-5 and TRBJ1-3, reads DARVTQTPRHKVTEMGQEVTMRCQPILGHNTVFWYRQTMMQGLELLAYFRNRAPLDDSGMPKDRFSAEMPDATLATLKIQPSEPRDSAVYFCASSYQSSGNTIYFGEGSWLTVV.

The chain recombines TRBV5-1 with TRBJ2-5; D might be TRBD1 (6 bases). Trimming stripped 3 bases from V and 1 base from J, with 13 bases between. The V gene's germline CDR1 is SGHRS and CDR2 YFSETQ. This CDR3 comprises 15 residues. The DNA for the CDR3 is TGCGCCAGCAGCTGGGATACAGGGTCCCAAGAGACCCAGTACTTC. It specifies CASSWDTGSQETQYF.

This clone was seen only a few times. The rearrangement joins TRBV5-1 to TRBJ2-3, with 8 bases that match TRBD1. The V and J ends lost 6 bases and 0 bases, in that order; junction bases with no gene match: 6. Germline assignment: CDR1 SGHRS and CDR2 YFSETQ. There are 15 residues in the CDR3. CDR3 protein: CASTQGQASTDTQYF. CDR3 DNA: TGCGCCAGCACTCAGGGACAGGCTAGCACAGATACGCAGTATTTT.

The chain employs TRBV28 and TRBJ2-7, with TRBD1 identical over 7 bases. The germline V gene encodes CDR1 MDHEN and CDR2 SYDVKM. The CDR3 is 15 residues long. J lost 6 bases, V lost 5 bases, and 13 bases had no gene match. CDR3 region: CASSPVTGHIGEQYV. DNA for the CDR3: TGTGCCAGCAGTCCTGTGACAGGGCACATCGGCGAGCAGTACGTC.

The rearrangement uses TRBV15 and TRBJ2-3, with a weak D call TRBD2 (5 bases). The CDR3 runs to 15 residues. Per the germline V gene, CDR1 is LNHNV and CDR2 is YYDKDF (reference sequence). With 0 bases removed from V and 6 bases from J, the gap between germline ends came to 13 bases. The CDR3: CATSRDLSVGDTQYF. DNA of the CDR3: TGTGCCACCAGCAGAGATCTTAGCGTCGGGGATACGCAGTATTTT.